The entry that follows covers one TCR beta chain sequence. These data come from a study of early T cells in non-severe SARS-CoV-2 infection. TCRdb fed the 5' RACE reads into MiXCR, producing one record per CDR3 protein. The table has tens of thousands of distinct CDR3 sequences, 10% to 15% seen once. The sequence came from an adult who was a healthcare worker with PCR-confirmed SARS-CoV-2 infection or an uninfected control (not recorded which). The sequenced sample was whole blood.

DNA of the CDR3: TGTGCCAGCAGTTTCGGGCTACGCACAGATACGCAGTATTTT. It encodes CASSFGLRTDTQYF. The chain joins TRBV28 to TRBJ2-3; the D is unclear. This CDR3 contains 14 residues. Germline V gene lookup returns CDR1 MDHEN and CDR2 SYDVKM. Trimming stripped 3 bases from V and 1 base from J, with 8 bases between.